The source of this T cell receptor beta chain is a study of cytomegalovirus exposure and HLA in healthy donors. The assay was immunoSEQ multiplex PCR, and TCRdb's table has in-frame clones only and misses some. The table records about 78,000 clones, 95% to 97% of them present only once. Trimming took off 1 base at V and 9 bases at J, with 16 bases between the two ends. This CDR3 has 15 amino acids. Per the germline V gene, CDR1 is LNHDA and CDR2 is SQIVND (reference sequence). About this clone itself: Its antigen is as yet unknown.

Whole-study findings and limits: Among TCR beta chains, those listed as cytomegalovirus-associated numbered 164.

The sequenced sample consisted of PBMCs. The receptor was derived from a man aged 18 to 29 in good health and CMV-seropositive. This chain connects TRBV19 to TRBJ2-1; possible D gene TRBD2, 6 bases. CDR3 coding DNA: TGTGCCAGTAGTATAGCCGCACTAGCCGGTACTGAGCAGTTCTTC. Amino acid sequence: CASSIAALAGTEQFF.